This T cell receptor (beta chain) is from a study of technical replicates of blood from a few donors. Assay used: immunoSEQ multiplex PCR; TCRdb lists only in-frame clones, some missing. The data contain some 70,000 clones, about 97% of them seen just once; the ten biggest clones take up around 0.3%. Trimming shortened V by 0 bases and J by 4 bases, and 8 bases separated the two germline ends. This CDR3 is built from 14 residues. Germline-derived CDR1 and CDR2 are SGDLS and YYNGEE. This clonotype was sampled from a human donor in good health. Sample: T cells isolated from PBMCs. The chain employs TRBV9 and TRBJ1-5; TRBD1 might be the D (6 bases). The CDR3 coding sequence is TGTGCCAGCAGCGTAGGCAGGGGAAATCAGCCCCAGCATTTT. Its protein is CASSVGRGNQPQHF.